Each of the 26 T cell receptor beta chains below was sequenced from the same sample in a study of CD8 T cells in ankylosing spondylitis. MiXCR, run by TCRdb on the 5' RACE reads, gives a single entry per CDR3 protein. The profile shows a few hundred thousand distinct CDR3 sequences, around 10% of them singletons. Sequencing used blood, either unsorted or a sorted T cell fraction (not recorded which). These receptors all come from a male donor with ankylosing spondylitis or in good health (not recorded which).

This clonotype was counted at least ten times. The rearrangement joins TRBV20-1 to TRBJ1-1; D is perhaps TRBD1 (5 bases). Looked up from germline, CDR1 is DFQATT and CDR2 is SNEGSKA (reference sequence). The CDR3 runs to 14 residues. Trimming took 0 bases from V and 2 from J, leaving 10 bases between them. The CDR3 DNA follows: TGCAGTGCTAGAGATCCGGACATAAACACTGAAGCTTTCTTT. Translation: CSARDPDINTEAFF.

This clonotype was seen more than once but under ten times. CDR3 residues: CANSLDGLYEQYF. The DNA for the CDR3 is TGTGCCAACAGCCTGGACGGTCTCTACGAGCAGTACTTC. The chain links TRBV6-6 to TRBJ2-7; D not resolved. The CDR3 sequence is 13 residues long. Germline V gene sequence: CDR1 MNHNY, CDR2 SVGAGI (reference sequence). The V and J ends lost 10 bases and 3 bases respectively, with 16 bases between them.

In this sample, this clonotype turned up many times. This chain joins TRBV7-2 and TRBJ2-5, with TRBD2 matching over 11 bases. The CDR3 is 17 amino acids. V trimming: 0 bases; J trimming: 2 bases; junction bases outside the gene matches: 5. The germline V gene encodes CDR1 SGHTA and CDR2 FQGNSA. This chain's CDR3 is CASSLAGLAETQETQYF. DNA of the CDR3: TGTGCCAGCAGCTTAGCGGGACTAGCGGAGACACAAGAGACCCAGTACTTC. Complete variable domain (other parts from reference TRBV7-2 and TRBJ2-5): GAGVSQSPSNKVTEKGKDVELRCDPISGHTALYWYRQSLGQGLEFLIYFQGNSAPDKSGLPSDRFSAERTGGSVSTLTIQRTQQEDSAVYLCASSLAGLAETQETQYFGPGTRLLVL.

V usage is TRBV5-1 and J usage is TRBJ2-3; D not resolved. The length of the CDR3 is 14 residues. Per the germline V gene, CDR1 is SGHRS and CDR2 is YFSETQ. V lost 0 bases to trimming and J lost 5 bases, with 10 bases between them. As DNA, the CDR3 is TGCGCCAGCAGCTTGGTTTCAGGTCTAGATACGCAGTATTTT. Encoded protein: CASSLVSGLDTQYF.

This clonotype was counted ten times or more. V gene TRBV29-1 combines with J gene TRBJ1-4, with no clear D. V was shortened by 5 bases and J by 1 base, with 8 bases between the two germline ends. This CDR3 region has 13 residues. Per germline, CDR1 SQVTM and CDR2 ANQGSEA. The CDR3 DNA follows: TGCAGCGTTTCGGGATTAACTAATGAAAAACTGTTTTTT. This codes for CSVSGLTNEKLFF.

This clonotype was seen a few times. This chain joins TRBV24-1 and TRBJ2-5, with a weak D call TRBD2 (6 bases). Trimming left V 3 bases short and J 4 bases short, with 14 bases between. The CDR3 covers 15 residues. Germline V gene lookup returns CDR1 KGHDR and CDR2 SFDVKD. CDR3 nucleotide sequence: TGTGCCACCAGTGATGGGAGGAGGGGAGGAGAGACCCAGTACTTC. It codes for CATSDGRRGGETQYF.

With regard to this clonotype: A read error may be the cause here, since a much bigger clone is one base away. The V and J genes are TRBV20-1 and TRBJ1-1; 7 bases map to TRBD1. This CDR3 comprises 14 residues. The V gene end was trimmed by 5 bases and the J gene end by 5 bases; junction bases not matched to a gene: 11. Germline V gives CDR1 DFQATT, CDR2 SNEGSKA (reference sequence). CDR3 sequence reads: CSAWDGTAKTEAFF. The DNA of the CDR3 is TGCAGTGCTTGGGACGGGACAGCGAAAACTGAAGCTTTCTTT.

This chain connects TRBV13 to TRBJ2-2; no reliable D call. V lost 3 bases and J lost 2, with 7 bases in between. The CDR3 is 14 residues long. Germline V gene data show CDR1 as PRHDT and CDR2 as FYEKMQ (reference sequence). This chain's CDR3 is CASSFSPNTGELFF. The CDR3 DNA reads as TGTGCCAGCAGCTTTTCACCAAACACCGGGGAGCTGTTTTTT. The full variable domain, with the rest looked up from reference TRBV13 and TRBJ2-2, is AAGVIQSPRHLIKEKRETATLKCYPIPRHDTVYWYQQGPGQDPQFLISFYEKMQSDKGSIPDRFSAQQFSDYHSELNMSSLELGDSALYFCASSFSPNTGELFFGEGSRLTVL.

This clonotype was recorded many times. The chain has TRBV3-1 and TRBJ1-6; D not certain. Trimming took off 3 bases at V and 6 bases at J, with 9 bases between the two ends. The CDR3 totals 14 residues. The germline gives CDR1 LGHDT, CDR2 YNNKEL (reference sequence). The CDR3 nucleotides read TGTGCCAGCAGCCAGTCCAGTCTTAATTCACCCCTCCACTTT. This gives the protein CASSQSSLNSPLHF.

The V and J genes are TRBV11-3 and TRBJ2-5; D perhaps matches TRBD2 (6 bases). The CDR3 totals 15 residues. Per the germline V gene, CDR1 is SGHNT and CDR2 is YENEEA. Trimming took 4 bases from V and 5 from J, leaving 17 bases between them. As DNA, the CDR3 is TGTGCCAGCAGCTCCAGGACTAAAGGGGAGGAGACCCAGTACTTC. Translated, it gives CASSSRTKGEETQYF.

This clonotype was counted a single time. The rearrangement uses TRBV6-1 and TRBJ2-7, with TRBD1 matching over 9 bases. Germline CDR1 is MNHNS and CDR2 is SASEGT. This CDR3 comprises 14 residues. With V trimmed by 6 bases and J by 2 bases, 5 bases remained unmatched. The CDR3 region has the DNA TGTGCCAGCAGCCAAGGGGACAGGGCCTACGAGCAGTACTTC. This sequence encodes CASSQGDRAYEQYF.

The gene calls are TRBV7-3 and TRBJ2-1; D is possibly TRBD2 (5 bases). There are 15 residues in the CDR3. The germline gives CDR1 SGHTA, CDR2 FQGTGA. V was trimmed by 7 bases and J by 0 bases, leaving 13 bases between them. CDR3 sequence reads: CASNTAGSSYNEQFF. In DNA, the CDR3 is TGTGCCAGCAACACGGCGGGTAGCTCCTACAATGAGCAGTTCTTC. Drawing the rest from reference TRBV7-3 and TRBJ2-1, the complete variable domain is GAGVSQTPSNKVTEKGKYVELRCDPISGHTALYWYRQSLGQGPEFLIYFQGTGAADDSGLPNDRFFAVRPEGSVSTLKIQRTERGDSAVYLCASNTAGSSYNEQFFGPGTRLTVL.

This clonotype has ten or more counts. This rearrangement joins TRBV25-1 to TRBJ1-5; D call uncertain. The CDR3 spans 15 residues. With 3 bases removed from V and 0 bases from J, the gap between germline ends came to 9 bases. CDR1 and CDR2 from the germline V gene are MGHDK and SYGVNS. CDR3 amino acids: CASSDPGDSNQPQHF. CDR3 nucleotide sequence: TGTGCCAGCAGTGACCCAGGAGATAGCAATCAGCCCCAGCATTTT.

The sample holds many counts of this clonotype. The chain carries TRBV30 and TRBJ1-2, with D uncertain. The CDR3 sequence is 13 residues long. The germline CDR1 and CDR2 sequences are GTSNPN and SVGIG (reference sequence). Trimming took 4 bases from V and 13 from J, leaving 22 bases between them. The CDR3 region has the DNA TGTGCCTGGAACATTGCAGGTCCGGGTGTCTCCACCTTC. It translates to CAWNIAGPGVSTF.

The sample holds many counts of this clonotype. This chain uses TRBV5-1 with TRBJ2-5; D possibly corresponds to TRBD1 (6 bases). Germline assignment: CDR1 SGHRS and CDR2 YFSETQ. The CDR3 runs to 14 residues. V was shortened by 4 bases and J by 3 bases, with 13 bases between the two germline ends. This chain's CDR3 is CASSPRGRKETQYF. CDR3 DNA: TGCGCCAGCAGCCCCAGGGGACGGAAAGAGACCCAGTACTTC.

In this sample, this clonotype turned up a few times. V is TRBV4-1 and J is TRBJ2-7; 11 bases agree with TRBD2. V was pared by 1 base and J by 7 bases, with 12 bases of the junction left unmatched. The CDR3 extends over 17 amino acids. The germline V gene has CDR1 MGHRA and CDR2 YSYEKL. The CDR3 sequence is CASSQVPGLAALREQYF. For the CDR3, the DNA is TGCGCCAGCAGCCAAGTTCCGGGACTAGCGGCACTGAGGGAGCAGTACTTC.

A few counts support this clonotype. V is TRBV12-3 or TRBV12-4 and J is TRBJ2-2; 7 bases line up with TRBD1. V shed 6 bases and J 0 bases; nucleotides not matched to a gene: 1. There are 14 residues in the CDR3. The CDR3 DNA follows: TGTGCCAGCAGGGGGACAGCGAACACCGGGGAGCTGTTTTTT. This translates into CASRGTANTGELFF.

In its sample, this clonotype was seen many times. The chain has TRBV5-1 and TRBJ1-4; possibly TRBD1 for D (5 bases). Trimming stripped 0 bases from V and 8 bases from J, with 17 bases between. The CDR3 is 16 residues long. Looked up from germline, CDR1 is SGHRS and CDR2 is YFSETQ. As DNA, the CDR3 is TGCGCCAGCAGCTTGGCCGGCAGGGCGGATATAGAAAAACTGTTTTTT. Protein product: CASSLAGRADIEKLFF.

This clonotype was observed many times. The rearrangement joins TRBV10-3 to TRBJ2-7; TRBD1 agrees at 12 bases. CDR3 size: 15 residues. The ends lost 6 bases at V and 6 bases at J; junction bases unmatched: 9. In germline, CDR1 is ENHRY, CDR2 SYGVKD. The CDR3 loop reads CAISTGTGGTGEQYF. The CDR3 coding sequence is TGTGCCATCAGCACTGGGACAGGGGGCACGGGCGAGCAGTACTTC.

A remark on this clonotype: A clone one base away is much larger, so this may be a read error. The chain employs TRBV28 and TRBJ1-1; 8 positions match TRBD1. The CDR3 covers 14 residues. Per the germline V gene, CDR1 is MDHEN and CDR2 is SYDVKM. CDR3 protein: CTSSLDREVVEAFF. For the CDR3, the DNA is TGTACCAGCAGCCTGGACAGGGAAGTCGTTGAAGCTTTCTTT.

J is TRBJ1-1 and V is TRBV11-2, with no clear D. CDR3 length: 16 residues. Germline-derived CDR1 and CDR2 are SGHAT and FQNNGV. Between the trimmed V and J ends, which lost 5 bases and 4 bases, there was a span of 20 bases. In DNA, the CDR3 is TGTGCCAGCAGCCTAGCAGGAGGGCACGAACTCACTGAAGCTTTCTTT. This translates into CASSLAGGHELTEAFF.

Ten or more counts support this clonotype. The chain combines TRBV20-1 with TRBJ2-5; possibly TRBD1 or TRBD2 for D (5 bases each). Per the germline V gene, CDR1 is DFQATT and CDR2 is SNEGSKA (reference sequence). The CDR3 runs to 17 residues. The V end lost 6 bases, the J end lost 1 base, and 24 bases lay between the germline ends. The CDR3 sequence is CSAKGSDPREIQETQYF. CDR3 nucleotides: TGCAGTGCCAAGGGTTCGGATCCCAGGGAGATCCAAGAGACCCAGTACTTC.

This clonotype was observed a few times. The genes are TRBV28 and TRBJ1-2; D unclear. The ends were cut back, 7 bases at V and 3 bases at J, with 15 bases in the middle. Germline V gene data show CDR1 as MDHEN and CDR2 as SYDVKM. The CDR3 has 14 amino acids. CDR3 sequence: CASTDDRFYYGYTF. The DNA for the CDR3 is TGTGCCAGCACCGATGACCGATTCTACTATGGCTACACCTTC.

The CDR3: CASRPPGPETQYF. DNA of the CDR3: TGTGCCAGCAGGCCGCCTGGTCCAGAGACCCAGTACTTC. The J gene is TRBJ2-5, the V gene TRBV7-2; D unresolved. Germline V gene lookup returns CDR1 SGHTA and CDR2 FQGNSA. V lost 6 bases to trimming and J lost 4 bases, with 12 bases between them. The CDR3 loop spans 13 amino acids.

A few counts support this clonotype. This chain links TRBV2 with TRBJ2-1; 11 bases map to TRBD2. Germline assignment: CDR1 SNHLY and CDR2 FYNNEI. Trimming removed 6 bases from V and 7 bases from J; junction bases left unmatched: 8. CDR3 length equals 15 residues. CDR3 sequence (DNA): TGTGCCAGCAGCTTAACTAGCGGGAGATGGAATGAGCAGTTCTTC. It encodes CASSLTSGRWNEQFF.

This clonotype was counted ten times or more. The chain employs TRBV6-1 and TRBJ2-1; 11 nucleotides match TRBD2. CDR3 size: 15 residues. The V and J ends lost 6 bases and 7 bases, in that order; junction bases with no gene match: 8. Per germline, CDR1 MNHNS and CDR2 SASEGT. The CDR3 sequence is CASSDRTSGLNEQFF. The CDR3 nucleotides are TGTGCCAGCAGCGACAGGACTAGCGGGTTAAATGAGCAGTTCTTC.